The 10 T cell receptor beta chains reported below all come from one sample, sequenced in a study of CD8+ T cells in alopecia areata. RNA was extracted and reverse transcribed into cDNA as the sequencing template. Sequenced by immunoSEQ multiplex PCR; TCRdb stores in-frame clones only, minus some. This record lists around 290,000 clones, none seen once only, and the top ten clones contain more than 0.95%. Scientists pooled cutaneous lymph node cells and sorted them on CD4, CD8alpha, NKG2D, NKG2ACE and other markers. Specimen: CD4+ T cells sorted from a lymph node. These receptors were taken from a C3H/HeJ mouse with alopecia areata. This line is of MHC haplotype H2-k.

This clone was counted a few times. Gene names and germline refer to mouse. The sequenced fragment ends 4 residues before the CDR3 boundary, so the rest is inferred from the germline J gene. The same CDR3 arises from other DNA sequences in this sample as well. V is TRBV17 and J is TRBJ2-5; 10 positions agree with TRBD2. Trimming at V came to 1 base and at J to 2 bases, leaving 0 bases not matched to a gene. The germline V gene has CDR1 MNHDT and CDR2 YYDKIL. The CDR3 is 15 residues long. CDR3: CASSRGTGGQDTQYF. CDR3 DNA, as far as it was read: TGTGCTAGCAGTAGAGGGACTGGGGGCCAAGAC.

With respect to this clone: The gene names here belong to mouse. The chain's CDR3 is CTCSDRDNSPLYF. The sequenced part of the CDR3 DNA is TGCACCTGCAGTGACAGAGATAATTCGCCC. The rearrangement joins TRBV1 to TRBJ1-6; D uncertain. Read coverage stops 3 residues before the CDR3 terminus; the germline J gene supplies the remainder. TRBJ1-6 is an ORF, with its function uncertain. The CDR3 extends over 13 amino acids. The ends were cut back, 4 bases at V and 5 bases at J, with 6 bases in the middle. Germline CDR1 and CDR2: NSQYPW and LRSPGD (reference sequence).

This clone appeared a few times. Gene names are the mouse ones. The read ends 4 residues early relative to the CDR3; the germline J gene fills the gap. This rearrangement joins TRBV14 to TRBJ2-5, with 9 bases lining up with TRBD1. V shed 6 bases, J shed 0 bases, and the junction held 5 bases outside the gene matches. CDR1 and CDR2 (germline): SGHDT, FRDEAV. CDR3 length: 15 amino acids. The DNA read from the CDR3 is TGTGCCAGCACCCGGGACAGGGAGAACCAAGAC. Protein product: CASTRDRENQD. The complete CDR3 reads CASTRDRENQDTQYF.

This clone was detected many times. Gene and germline names: mouse. The missing CDR3 end, 3 residues past where the read stops, is filled in from the germline J gene. This sequence joins TRBV31 and TRBJ1-6; no clear D gene. TRBJ1-6 is flagged as an ORF with uncertain function. The V gene lost 0 bases and the J gene lost 10 bases, with 7 bases spanning the gap. There are 12 residues in the CDR3. Germline V gene lookup returns CDR1 GKSSPN and CDR2 SITVG. The DNA read from the CDR3 is TGTGCCTGGAGTCTGAGGGTGTCGCCC. Translating gives CAWSLRVSP. In full, the CDR3 is CAWSLRVSPLYF.

A few counts support this clone. Gene names denote mouse genes. The DNA ends 4 residues before the CDR3 does, and the rest of the CDR3 is filled in from the germline J gene. At the DNA level, this CDR3 is encoded by other sequences in the same sample as well. This chain links TRBV1 with TRBJ2-1; D is possibly TRBD2 (5 bases). Germline-derived CDR1 and CDR2 are NSQYPW and LRSPGD (reference sequence). The V end lost 1 base, the J end lost 3 bases, and 10 bases lay between the germline ends. The CDR3 is 15 residues long. The chain's CDR3 is CTCSAGTGIYAEQFF. The part of the CDR3 DNA that was read is TGCACCTGCAGTGCAGGAACTGGAATCTATGCT.

Turning to this clone: The gene symbols are mouse symbols. The CDR3 goes on 4 residues after the read ends, and that part is filled in from the germline J gene. The chain has TRBV5 and TRBJ2-5; maybe TRBD1 (5 bases). The CDR3 loop spans 14 amino acids. Germline V gives CDR1 LGHNA, CDR2 YNLKQL (reference sequence). The V end was cut by 4 bases, the J end by 3 bases, with 11 bases between. CDR3 bases read: TGTGCCAGCAGCCCCTCAGGACAACAAGAC. It specifies CASSPSGQQD. The whole CDR3 protein is CASSPSGQQDTQYF.

Details on this clone: A single base separates this from a much larger clone, so it may be a read error. Mouse names are used for the genes. The sequence runs out 4 residues before the end of the CDR3; the remainder is reconstructed from the germline J gene. This chain connects TRBV19 to TRBJ2-5, with D possibly TRBD1 on 5 matching bases. The V gene lost 5 bases and the J gene lost 0 bases, with 10 bases spanning the gap. The germline CDR1 and CDR2 sequences are FNHDT and SITEND (reference sequence). The CDR3 runs to 14 residues. This CDR3 reads CASSQTANQDTQYF. The sequenced CDR3 bases are TGTGCCAGCAGCCAGACAGCTAACCAAGAC.

Points on this clone: Gene names follow the mouse nomenclature. With the read ending 4 residues before the CDR3 end, the germline J gene is used to fill in that end. V usage is TRBV13-1 and J usage is TRBJ2-7; the match to TRBD1 covers 9 bases. This CDR3 is 15 amino acids long. The V gene's germline CDR1 is NSHNY and CDR2 SYGAGN. The CDR3 reads CASSDAGGQGYEQYF. CDR3 bases read: TGTGCCAGCAGTGATGCAGGGGGACAGGGATAT.

Concerning this clone itself: Gene names and germline match the mouse. The read finishes 4 residues shy of the CDR3 end, and the germline J gene is used to complete it. At the DNA level, this CDR3 is encoded by other sequences in the same sample as well. The chain links TRBV19 to TRBJ2-7; the D gene is possibly TRBD2 (7 bases). The CDR3 has 13 residues. Germline lookup yields CDR1 FNHDT and CDR2 SITEND (reference sequence). Partial CDR3 DNA: TGTGCCAGCAGTATACCTGGGGGCAAT. Translation: CASSIPGGN. The complete CDR3 sequence is CASSIPGGNEQYF. The full variable domain, completed using reference TRBV19 and TRBJ2-7, is GGIITQTPKFLIGQEGQKLTLKCQQNFNHDTMYWYRQDSGKGLRLIYYSITENDLQKGDLSEGYDASREKKSSFSLTVTSAQKNEMAVFLCASSIPGGNEQYFGPGTRLTVL.

Concerning this clone itself: Gene names denote mouse genes. The read stops 4 residues short of the end of the CDR3; the missing end is completed from the germline J gene. The chain employs TRBV13-2 and TRBJ2-7, with 10 bases matching TRBD2. CDR3 length equals 16 residues. V lost 3 bases and J lost 0; bases outside the gene matches: 6. CDR1 is NNHNN, CDR2 SYGAGS, per germline (reference sequence). CDR3 bases read: TGTGCCAGCGGTGTCCTACTGGGGGGGAGCTCCTAT. Its translation: CASGVLLGGSSY. The whole CDR3 is CASGVLLGGSSYEQYF.